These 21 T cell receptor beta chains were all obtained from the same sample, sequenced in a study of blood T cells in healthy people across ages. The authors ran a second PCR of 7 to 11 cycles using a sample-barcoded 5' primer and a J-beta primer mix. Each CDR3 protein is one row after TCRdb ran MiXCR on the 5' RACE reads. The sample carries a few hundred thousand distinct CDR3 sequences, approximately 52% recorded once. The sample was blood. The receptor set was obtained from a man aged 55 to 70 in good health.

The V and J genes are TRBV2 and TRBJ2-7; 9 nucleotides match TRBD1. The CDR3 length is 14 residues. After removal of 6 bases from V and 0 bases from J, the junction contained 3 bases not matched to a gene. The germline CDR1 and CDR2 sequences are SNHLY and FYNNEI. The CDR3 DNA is TGTGCCAGCAGGCACAGGGGGCACTCCTACGAGCAGTACTTC. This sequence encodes CASRHRGHSYEQYF.

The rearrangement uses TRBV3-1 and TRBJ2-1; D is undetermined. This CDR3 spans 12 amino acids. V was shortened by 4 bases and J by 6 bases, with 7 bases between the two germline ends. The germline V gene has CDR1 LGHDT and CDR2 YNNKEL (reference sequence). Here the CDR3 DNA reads TGTGCCAGCAGCCTACTGCTCAATGAGCAGTTCTTC. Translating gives CASSLLLNEQFF.

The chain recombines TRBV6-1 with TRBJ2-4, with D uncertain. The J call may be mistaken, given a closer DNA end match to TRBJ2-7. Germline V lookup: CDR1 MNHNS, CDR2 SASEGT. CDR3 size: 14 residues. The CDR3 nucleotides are TGTGCCAGCAGGCTGACGGAAAGCTCCTACGAGCAGTACTTC. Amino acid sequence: CASRLTESSYEQYF.

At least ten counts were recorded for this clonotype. DNA of the CDR3: TGCAGCGTGAGGACAGGGTATAATTCACCCCTCCACTTT. Protein product: CSVRTGYNSPLHF. The chain recombines TRBV29-1 with TRBJ1-6; 8 bases fit TRBD1. Trimming removed 6 bases from V and 4 bases from J; junction bases left unmatched: 2. Germline CDR1 is SQVTM and CDR2 is ANQGSEA. The CDR3 totals 13 residues.

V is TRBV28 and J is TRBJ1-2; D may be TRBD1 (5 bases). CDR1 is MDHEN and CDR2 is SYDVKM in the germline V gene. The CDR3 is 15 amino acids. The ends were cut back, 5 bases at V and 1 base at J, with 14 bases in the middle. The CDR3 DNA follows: TGTGCCAGCAGTCCCCCAGGGAGAAATAACTATGGCTACACCTTC. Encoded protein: CASSPPGRNNYGYTF.

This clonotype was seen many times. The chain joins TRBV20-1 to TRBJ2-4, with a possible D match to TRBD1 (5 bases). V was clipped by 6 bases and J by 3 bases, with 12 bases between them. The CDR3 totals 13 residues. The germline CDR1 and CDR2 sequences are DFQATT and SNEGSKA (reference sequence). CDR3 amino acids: CSAPDRNKNIQYF. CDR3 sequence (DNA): TGCAGTGCACCCGACAGAAACAAAAACATTCAGTACTTC.

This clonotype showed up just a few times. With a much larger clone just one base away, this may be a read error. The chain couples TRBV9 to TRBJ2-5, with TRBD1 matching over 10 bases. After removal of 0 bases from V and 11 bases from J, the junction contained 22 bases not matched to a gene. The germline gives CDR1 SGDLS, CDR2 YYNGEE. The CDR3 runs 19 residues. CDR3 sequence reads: CASSVVGQGFQGETNEQYF. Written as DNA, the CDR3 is TGTGCCAGCAGCGTAGTGGGACAGGGGTTCCAGGGGGAAACCAATGAGCAGTACTTC. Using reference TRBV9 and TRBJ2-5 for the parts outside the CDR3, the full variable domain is DSGVTQTPKHLITATGQRVTLRCSPRSGDLSVYWYQQSLDQGLQFLIQYYNGEERAKGNILERFSAQQFPDLHSELNLSSLELGDSALYFCASSVVGQGFQGETNEQYFGPGTRLLVL.

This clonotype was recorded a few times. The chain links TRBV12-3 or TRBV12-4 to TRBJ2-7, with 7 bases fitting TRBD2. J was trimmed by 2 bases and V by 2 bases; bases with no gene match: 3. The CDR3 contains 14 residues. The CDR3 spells CASSLWEGTYEQYF. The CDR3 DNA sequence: TGTGCCAGCAGTTTATGGGAGGGGACCTACGAGCAGTACTTC.

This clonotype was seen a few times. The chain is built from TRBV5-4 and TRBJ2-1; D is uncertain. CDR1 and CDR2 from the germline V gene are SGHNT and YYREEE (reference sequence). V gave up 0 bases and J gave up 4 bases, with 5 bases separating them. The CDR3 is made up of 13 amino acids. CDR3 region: CASSLAQYNEQFF. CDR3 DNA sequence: TGTGCCAGCAGCTTGGCCCAGTACAATGAGCAGTTCTTC.

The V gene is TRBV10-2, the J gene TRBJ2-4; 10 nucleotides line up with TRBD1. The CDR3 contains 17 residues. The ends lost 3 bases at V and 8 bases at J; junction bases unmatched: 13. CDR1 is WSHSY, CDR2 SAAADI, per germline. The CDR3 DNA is TGCGCCAGCAGTGAAGGGCGACAGGGGGCGTTTTTGGACATTCAGTACTTC. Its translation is CASSEGRQGAFLDIQYF.

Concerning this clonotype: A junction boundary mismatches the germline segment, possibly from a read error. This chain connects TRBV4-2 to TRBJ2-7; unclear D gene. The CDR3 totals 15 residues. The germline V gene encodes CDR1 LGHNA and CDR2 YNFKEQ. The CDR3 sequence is CASSQVSGVSYEQNF. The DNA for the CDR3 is TGTGCCAGCAGCCAAGTGAGTGGGGTCTCCTACGAGCAGAACTTC.

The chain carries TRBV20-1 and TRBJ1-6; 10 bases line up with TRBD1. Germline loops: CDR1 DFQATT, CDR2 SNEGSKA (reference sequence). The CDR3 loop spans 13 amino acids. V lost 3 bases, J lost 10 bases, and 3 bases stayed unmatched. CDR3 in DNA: TGCAGTGCTAGTTGGACAGGGGGGTCACCCCTCCACTTT. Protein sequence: CSASWTGGSPLHF.

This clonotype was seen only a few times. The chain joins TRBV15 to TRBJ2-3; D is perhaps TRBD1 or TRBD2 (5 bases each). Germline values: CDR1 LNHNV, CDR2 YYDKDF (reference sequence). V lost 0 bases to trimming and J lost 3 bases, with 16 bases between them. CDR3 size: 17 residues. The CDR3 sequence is CATSRERAGSSTDTQYF. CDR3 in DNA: TGTGCCACCAGCAGAGAAAGGGCAGGGAGTTCTACAGATACGCAGTATTTT.

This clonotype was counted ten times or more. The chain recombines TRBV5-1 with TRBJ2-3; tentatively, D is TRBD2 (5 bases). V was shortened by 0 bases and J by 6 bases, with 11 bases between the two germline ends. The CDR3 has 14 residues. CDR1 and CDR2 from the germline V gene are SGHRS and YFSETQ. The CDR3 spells CASSLVGGADTQYF. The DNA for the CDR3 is TGCGCCAGCAGCTTGGTAGGAGGAGCGGATACGCAGTATTTT. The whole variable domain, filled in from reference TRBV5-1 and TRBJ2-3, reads KAGVTQTPRYLIKTRGQQVTLSCSPISGHRSVSWYQQTPGQGLQFLFEYFSETQRNKGNFPGRFSGRQFSNSRSEMNVSTLELGDSALYLCASSLVGGADTQYFGPGTRLTVL.

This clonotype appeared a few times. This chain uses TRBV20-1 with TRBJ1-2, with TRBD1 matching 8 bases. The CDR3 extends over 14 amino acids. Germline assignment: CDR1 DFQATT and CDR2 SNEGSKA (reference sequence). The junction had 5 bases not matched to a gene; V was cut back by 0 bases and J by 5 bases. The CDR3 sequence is CSAREGTGGYGYTF. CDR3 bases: TGCAGTGCTAGAGAAGGAACAGGGGGGTATGGCTACACCTTC.

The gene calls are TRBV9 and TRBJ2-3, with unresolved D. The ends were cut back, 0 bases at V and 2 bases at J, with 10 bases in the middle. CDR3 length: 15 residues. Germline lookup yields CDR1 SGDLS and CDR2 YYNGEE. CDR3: CASSVDVSYTDTQYF. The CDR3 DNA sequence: TGTGCCAGCAGCGTAGATGTCAGCTACACAGATACGCAGTATTTT.

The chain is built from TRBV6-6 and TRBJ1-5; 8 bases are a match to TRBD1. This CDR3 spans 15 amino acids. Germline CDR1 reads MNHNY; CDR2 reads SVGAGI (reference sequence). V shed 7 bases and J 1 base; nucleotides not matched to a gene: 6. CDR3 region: CASKGTGRSNQPQHF. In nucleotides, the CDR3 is TGTGCCAGCAAAGGGACAGGTCGGAGCAATCAGCCCCAGCATTTT.

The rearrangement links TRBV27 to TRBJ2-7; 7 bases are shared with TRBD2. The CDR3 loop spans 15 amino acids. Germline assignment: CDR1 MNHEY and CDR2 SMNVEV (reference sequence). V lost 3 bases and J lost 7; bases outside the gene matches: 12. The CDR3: CASSFRAGNYNEQYF. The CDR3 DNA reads TGTGCCAGCAGTTTCCGAGCGGGGAACTACAATGAGCAGTACTTC.

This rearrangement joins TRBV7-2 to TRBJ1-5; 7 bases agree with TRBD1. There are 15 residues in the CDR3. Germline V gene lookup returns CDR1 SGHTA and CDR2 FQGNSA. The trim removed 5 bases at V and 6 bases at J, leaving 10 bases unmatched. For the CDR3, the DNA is TGTGCCAGCAGCGCCCAGACAGGGACGCGTCAGCCCCAGCATTTT. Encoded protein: CASSAQTGTRQPQHF.

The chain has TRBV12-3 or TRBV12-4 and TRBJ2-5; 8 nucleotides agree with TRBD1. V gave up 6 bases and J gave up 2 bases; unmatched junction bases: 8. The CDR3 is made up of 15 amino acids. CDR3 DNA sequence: TGTGCCAGCAGGGGACAGGCTTTCTCTCAAGAGACCCAGTACTTC. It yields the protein CASRGQAFSQETQYF.

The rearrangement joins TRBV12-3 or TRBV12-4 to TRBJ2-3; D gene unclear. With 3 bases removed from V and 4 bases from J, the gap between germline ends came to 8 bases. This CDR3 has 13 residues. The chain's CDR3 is CASSLPPADTQYF. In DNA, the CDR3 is TGTGCCAGCAGTTTGCCCCCCGCAGATACGCAGTATTTT.